Listed below are T cell receptor beta chains from one sample, sequenced in a study of a mutant IDH1 vaccine in newly diagnosed glioma. Assay used: immunoSEQ multiplex PCR; TCRdb lists only in-frame clones, some missing. Among tens of thousands of clones listed, 84% were seen once. Their cognate antigens are unknown. The specimen was PBMCs, collected from a glioma patient whose treatment included an IDH1 peptide vaccine. All receptors derive from a woman aged 50 to 65 with glioma. Both conserved end residues are part of each CDR3. A D gene is named only where the DNA matches it firmly. For some rows the clone size is stated as once, few or many, or as a class when expanded; others skip it.

V	size	J	D	CDR3	DNA
TRBV5-6	.	TRBJ2-3	.	CASSLETDTQYF	TGTGCCAGCAGCTTGGAGACAGATACGCAGTATTTT
TRBV6-5	.	TRBJ1-5	.	CASSPGISNQPQHF	TGTGCCAGCAGTCCAGGGATTAGCAATCAGCCCCAGCATTTT
TRBV6-5	.	TRBJ1-2	.	CASTQTGAPYGYTF	TGTGCCAGCACCCAGACAGGAGCCCCCTATGGCTACACCTTC
TRBV30	.	TRBJ2-1	.	CAVRTRLYNEQFF	TGTGCCGTTCGGACAAGACTCTACAATGAGCAGTTCTTC
TRBV5-4	.	TRBJ1-1	.	CASSRDGLTEAFF	TGTGCCAGCAGCAGGGATGGGTTAACTGAAGCTTTCTTT
TRBV29-1	.	TRBJ1-1	.	CAARLTNTEAFF	TGCGCTGCCAGACTTACGAACACTGAAGCTTTCTTT
TRBV5-1	.	TRBJ2-7	.	CASSLGPGTYEQYF	TGCGCCAGCAGCTTAGGTCCAGGGACCTACGAGCAGTACTTC
TRBV28	.	TRBJ2-7	.	CASNAGVHLHEQYF	TGTGCCAGCAACGCCGGCGTCCATTTACACGAGCAGTACTTC
TRBV9	.	TRBJ1-2	.	CASSVARFRVGYTF	TGTGCCAGCAGCGTAGCCCGATTCAGGGTGGGCTACACCTTC
TRBV7-2	.	TRBJ1-5	.	CASSQGVNQPQHF	TGTGCCAGCAGTCAAGGGGTGAATCAGCCCCAGCATTTT
TRBV6-5	.	TRBJ1-1	TRBD1	CASSWARGDTEAFF	TGTGCCAGCAGTTGGGCCAGGGGGGACACTGAAGCTTTCTTT
TRBV11-2	once	TRBJ2-5	TRBD2	CASSLPGLAIETQYF	TGTGCCAGCAGTTTACCGGGACTAGCGATAGAGACCCAGTACTTC
TRBV6-6	.	TRBJ1-1	.	CASIFDSYTEAFF	TGTGCCAGCATTTTCGACAGTTACACTGAAGCTTTCTTT
TRBV5-1	.	TRBJ2-1	TRBD2	CASSPGLPYEEQFF	TGCGCCAGCAGTCCGGGACTACCTTATGAGGAGCAGTTCTTC
TRBV9	few	TRBJ1-1	.	CASSVDQGMNTEAFF	TGTGCCAGCAGCGTGGACCAGGGTATGAACACTGAAGCTTTCTTT
TRBV28	few	TRBJ1-2	.	CASSYLTGGYTF	TGTGCCAGCAGTTACTTAACCGGTGGCTACACCTTC
TRBV5-4	.	TRBJ2-3	.	CASNVYRTDTQYF	TGTGCCAGCAATGTCTATAGGACAGATACGCAGTATTTT
TRBV28	once	TRBJ1-5	.	CASTDSYQPQHF	TGTGCCAGCACAGATAGTTATCAGCCCCAGCATTTT
TRBV25-1	.	TRBJ1-1	.	CASSDTDSGMNTEAFF	TGTGCCAGCAGTGATACGGACAGCGGGATGAACACTGAAGCTTTCTTT
TRBV19	.	TRBJ1-4	.	CASTERKNEKLFF	TGTGCCAGTACGGAACGAAAAAATGAAAAACTGTTTTTT
TRBV9	medium-sized	TRBJ2-1	TRBD2	CASSPGGNNEQFF	TGTGCCAGCAGCCCGGGGGGTAACAATGAGCAGTTCTTC
TRBV5-1	.	TRBJ2-2	.	CASSRITDGELFF	TGCGCCAGCAGCAGGATTACGGACGGGGAGCTGTTTTTT
TRBV5-1	.	TRBJ2-3	TRBD2	CASSLAPGGLAVTDTQYF	TGCGCCAGCAGCTTGGCCCCCGGCGGACTAGCGGTCACAGATACGCAGTATTTT
TRBV7-9	.	TRBJ1-1	.	CASSRESGSATNTEAFF	TGTGCCAGCAGCCGCGAGTCGGGTTCAGCTACGAACACTGAAGCTTTCTTT
TRBV18	.	TRBJ1-4	.	CASSVAGFGEKLFF	TGTGCCAGCTCAGTGGCAGGGTTCGGCGAAAAACTGTTTTTT
TRBV5-1	.	TRBJ1-3	.	CASSLASIGSGNTIYF	TGCGCCAGCAGCTTGGCCTCTATCGGGTCTGGAAACACCATATATTTT
TRBV10-3	.	TRBJ1-2	.	CAISELGAQKGYTF	TGTGCCATCAGTGAATTGGGGGCTCAGAAAGGCTACACCTTC
TRBV10-1	.	TRBJ2-2	.	CASSEVGSGYTGELFF	TGCGCCAGCAGTGAAGTGGGTAGCGGTTACACCGGGGAGCTGTTTTTT
TRBV6-1	.	TRBJ2-7	.	CASRAVGTSNYEQYF	TGTGCCAGCAGGGCGGTCGGGACAAGTAATTACGAGCAGTACTTC
TRBV5-4	.	TRBJ1-1	.	CVSSYENTEAFF	TGTGTCAGCAGCTACGAGAACACTGAAGCTTTCTTT
TRBV11-2	once	TRBJ1-2	TRBD1	CASSPRTGGEKTF	TGTGCCAGCAGCCCCCGGACAGGTGGGGAGAAGACCTTC
TRBV5-1	.	TRBJ1-2	.	CASSFGDEANGYTF	TGCGCCAGCAGCTTTGGGGACGAAGCTAACGGCTACACCTTC
TRBV18	.	TRBJ1-4	.	CASSPVYNEKLFF	TGTGCCAGCTCACCGGTTTATAATGAAAAACTGTTTTTT